Following are 13 T cell receptor beta chains from one sample sequenced in a study of blood T cell repertoires in COVID-19. TCRdb keeps only in-frame clones here, not all; method: immunoSEQ multiplex PCR. The table has approximately 21,000 clones, approximately 90% seen once; the top ten hold about 18%. Sequenced material: peripheral blood. These receptors came from a human donor in a cohort sampled during active COVID-19.

The V and J genes are TRBV6-2 or TRBV6-3 and TRBJ2-7, with 8 bases fitting TRBD1. J gave up 3 bases and V 6 bases, and 4 bases lay outside the gene matches. Germline CDR1 reads MNHEY; CDR2 reads SVGEGT. This CDR3 spans 13 amino acids. The DNA for the CDR3 is TGTGCCAGCAGCGGACAGGGCTACTACGAGCAGTACTTC. As protein: CASSGQGYYEQYF.

V and J are TRBV7-3 and TRBJ2-1; D is perhaps TRBD1 (5 bases). Trimming took 6 bases from V and 9 from J, leaving 18 bases between them. This CDR3 is 14 amino acids long. The V gene's germline CDR1 is SGHTA and CDR2 FQGTGA. CDR3 in DNA: TGTGCCAGCAGAGTAGAAGGACAACAAGGTGAGCAGTTCTTC. This gives the protein CASRVEGQQGEQFF.

This rearrangement joins TRBV27 to TRBJ2-5; 8 positions match TRBD1. The J segment lost 5 bases and the V segment lost 10 bases, leaving 15 bases of the junction unmatched. Per the germline V gene, CDR1 is MNHEY and CDR2 is SMNVEV (reference sequence). The CDR3 runs to 15 residues. CDR3 DNA sequence: TGTGCCACGGGGACAGGCAGACTAATAGGGGAGACCCAGTACTTC. This gives the protein CATGTGRLIGETQYF.

The CDR3 spells CASMASNQPQHF. CDR3 coding DNA: TGTGCCAGTATGGCTTCCAATCAGCCCCAGCATTTT. The V call is TRBV19, the J call TRBJ1-5; D is ambiguous. V was clipped by 7 bases and J by 3 bases, with 7 bases between them. There are 12 residues in the CDR3. CDR1 LNHDA and CDR2 SQIVND come from the germline V gene (reference sequence).

The chain recombines TRBV3-1 (or the pseudogene TRBV3-2) with TRBJ2-1; TRBD2 agrees at 9 bases. The CDR3 is made up of 15 amino acids. The trim removed 4 bases at V and 0 bases at J, leaving 1 base unmatched. Germline V gene lookup returns CDR1 LGHDT and CDR2 YNNKEL (reference sequence). CDR3 sequence reads: CASSLSGGSYNEQFF. CDR3 bases: TGTGCCAGCAGCCTTAGCGGGGGCTCCTACAATGAGCAGTTCTTC.

This rearrangement joins TRBV7-9 to TRBJ1-5; a possible D gene is TRBD1 (6 bases). The germline V gene encodes CDR1 SEHNR and CDR2 FQNEAQ (reference sequence). Trimming took off 5 bases at V and 6 bases at J, with 14 bases between the two ends. The CDR3 is 14 residues long. The CDR3 nucleotides are TGTGCCAGCAGCCGGACAGTGGTTGGTCAGCCCCAGCATTTT. Protein sequence: CASSRTVVGQPQHF.

The CDR3 coding sequence is TGCGCCAGCAGAGCCGGGACAGGGCACAATGAGCAGTTCTTC. This gives the protein CASRAGTGHNEQFF. The gene calls are TRBV10-1 and TRBJ2-1, with TRBD1 matching 9 bases. This CDR3 has 14 residues. CDR1 and CDR2 from the germline V gene are WNHNN and SYGVQD (reference sequence). With 6 bases clipped from V and 5 bases from J, the junction kept 5 bases outside the gene matches.

V is TRBV19 and J is TRBJ1-1; possible D gene TRBD1, 5 bases. The CDR3 has 10 amino acids. Germline CDR1 LNHDA, CDR2 SQIVND (reference sequence). V lost 6 bases and J 12 bases, leaving 11 bases between the germline ends. CDR3 region: CASSRDVTFF. CDR3 DNA sequence: TGTGCCAGTAGCAGGGATGTGACTTTCTTT.

The gene calls are TRBV19 and TRBJ2-3; maybe TRBD1 (6 bases). There are 17 residues in the CDR3. Germline CDR1 and CDR2: LNHDA and SQIVND (reference sequence). V lost 4 bases to trimming and J lost 0 bases, with 17 bases between them. The CDR3 loop is CASSTPPWTDSTDTQYF. The CDR3 nucleotides read TGTGCCAGTAGTACCCCCCCCTGGACAGACAGCACAGATACGCAGTATTTT. Filled out from reference TRBV19 and TRBJ2-3, the complete variable domain reads DGGITQSPKYLFRKEGQNVTLSCEQNLNHDAMYWYRQDPGQGLRLIYYSQIVNDFQKGDIAEGYSVSREKKESFPLTVTSAQKNPTAFYLCASSTPPWTDSTDTQYFGPGTRLTVL.

The chain links TRBV5-1 to TRBJ2-7; 7 positions match TRBD1. With 2 bases clipped from V and 4 bases from J, the junction kept 9 bases outside the gene matches. This CDR3 has 15 residues. Germline CDR1 and CDR2: SGHRS and YFSETQ. This CDR3 is CASSFAGGEGYEQYF. CDR3 nucleotides: TGCGCCAGCAGCTTTGCAGGGGGAGAGGGGTACGAGCAGTACTTC.

The chain carries TRBV5-4 and TRBJ2-1; TRBD2 agrees at 11 bases. Germline V lookup: CDR1 SGHNT, CDR2 YYREEE (reference sequence). The CDR3 runs 15 residues. V lost 3 bases and J lost 11; bases outside the gene matches: 10. The CDR3 is CASSSGTSGTMKQFF. Here the CDR3 DNA reads TGTGCCAGCAGCTCCGGGACTAGCGGTACAATGAAGCAGTTCTTC.

J is TRBJ1-2 and V is TRBV5-1; 9 bases are shared with TRBD1. Germline CDR1 is SGHRS and CDR2 is YFSETQ. The CDR3 is made up of 13 amino acids. The V segment lost 3 bases and the J segment 6 bases; nucleotides outside the gene matches: 3. CDR3 in DNA: TGCGCCAGCAGCTCCCGGGACAGGGATGGCTACACCTTC. This sequence encodes CASSSRDRDGYTF.

The chain is built from TRBV18 and TRBJ1-1; D is uncertain. There are 12 residues in the CDR3. Trimming left V 3 bases short and J 7 bases short, with 9 bases between. Germline V gene data show CDR1 as KGHSH and CDR2 as LQKENI. CDR3 sequence reads: CASSPTEIEAFF. The CDR3 region has the DNA TGTGCCAGCTCACCCACTGAGATTGAAGCTTTCTTT.